This TCR beta chain derives from a study of cytomegalovirus exposure and HLA in healthy donors. The length of the CDR3 is 12 residues. Germline V gene sequence: CDR1 SGHAT, CDR2 FQNNGV. The V gene lost 3 bases and the J gene lost 4 bases, with 4 bases spanning the gap. General study findings and limits: The study found most TCR sequences rare, yet found some public TCRs in many donors.

This clone was observed a few times. Antigen specificity is unknown. In the PCR, 60 Vbeta and 13 Jbeta primers were used. Produced via immunoSEQ multiplex PCR; TCRdb's table is partial and in-frame only. This table has 100,000 to 150,000 clones, 74% appearing once. The TCR originated in a middle-aged man in good health and CMV-seropositive. Sequencing was performed on PBMCs. V gene TRBV11-2 combines with J gene TRBJ1-3; no clear D. CDR3 bases: TGTGCCAGCAGCTTTGAGGGAAACACCATATATTTT. Translated: CASSFEGNTIYF.